This is a list of T cell receptor beta chains from one sample in a study of Graves' ophthalmopathy and Graves' hyperthyroidism. MiXCR was run by TCRdb on the multiplex PCR reads, yielding one entry per CDR3 protein. The sample shows some 240,000 distinct CDR3 sequences, around 42% of them seen only once. The sequenced material came from peripheral blood. The receptor set was obtained from an adult man with Graves' ophthalmopathy. Each CDR3 is given with its conserved first and last residue. Each record gives: CDR3 protein, CDR3 DNA, J gene, clone size, D gene, V gene, CDR3 length. A D gene is named only where the DNA matches it firmly. Only some rows state a clone size, as once, few, many or a class for expanded clones.

CDR3 protein: CSVEQGQGHGASGGTYQETQYF; CDR3 DNA: TGCAGCGTTGAACAGGGACAGGGCCACGGGGCTAGCGGGGGGACGTACCAAGAGACCCAGTACTTC; J gene: TRBJ2-5; clone size: .; D gene: TRBD2; V gene: TRBV29-1; CDR3 length: 22
CDR3 protein: CASSLEGALGGELFF; CDR3 DNA: TGCGCCAGCAGCTTGGAAGGGGCGCTTGGCGGGGAGCTGTTTTTT; J gene: TRBJ2-2; clone size: .; D gene: .; V gene: TRBV5-1; CDR3 length: 15
CDR3 protein: CASSPTVGSTQQYF; CDR3 DNA: TGTGCCAGCAGCCCGACAGTGGGGTCTACGCAGCAGTACTTC; J gene: TRBJ2-7; clone size: .; D gene: .; V gene: TRBV9; CDR3 length: 14
CDR3 protein: CASSPRAFQGTQYF; CDR3 DNA: TGTGCCAGCAGCCCTCGGGCATTTCAAGGGACCCAGTACTTC; J gene: TRBJ2-5; clone size: .; D gene: .; V gene: TRBV9; CDR3 length: 14
CDR3 protein: CSVARGHQPQHF; CDR3 DNA: TGCAGCGTTGCCAGGGGGCATCAGCCCCAGCATTTT; J gene: TRBJ1-5; clone size: once; D gene: TRBD1; V gene: TRBV29-1; CDR3 length: 12
CDR3 protein: CASSYTPQGETQYF; CDR3 DNA: TGTGCCAGCAGTTACACCCCTCAAGGGGAGACCCAGTACTTC; J gene: TRBJ2-5; clone size: .; D gene: .; V gene: TRBV6-5; CDR3 length: 14
CDR3 protein: CATSDSPSSGKQYF; CDR3 DNA: TGTGCCACCAGTGATTCCCCATCAAGCGGGAAGCAGTACTTC; J gene: TRBJ2-7; clone size: .; D gene: TRBD2; V gene: TRBV24-1; CDR3 length: 14
CDR3 protein: CASSELTGRDYGYTF; CDR3 DNA: TGTGCCAGCAGTGAACTGACAGGGCGGGACTATGGCTACACCTTC; J gene: TRBJ1-2; clone size: .; D gene: TRBD1; V gene: TRBV25-1; CDR3 length: 15
CDR3 protein: CSVSYSYEQYF; CDR3 DNA: TGCAGCGTTAGCTATTCCTACGAGCAGTACTTC; J gene: TRBJ2-7; clone size: few; D gene: .; V gene: TRBV29-1; CDR3 length: 11
CDR3 protein: CSSSGYPSLETQYF; CDR3 DNA: TGCAGCTCTTCGGGCTACCCTTCGTTAGAGACCCAGTACTTC; J gene: TRBJ2-5; clone size: few; D gene: .; V gene: TRBV29-1; CDR3 length: 14
CDR3 protein: CSASVLKAFF; CDR3 DNA: TGCAGTGCTAGCGTCCTCAAGGCTTTCTTT; J gene: TRBJ1-1; clone size: few; D gene: .; V gene: TRBV20-1; CDR3 length: 10
CDR3 protein: CASSLGANEAFF; CDR3 DNA: TGTGCCAGCAGTTTAGGAGCCAATGAAGCTTTCTTT; J gene: TRBJ1-1; clone size: .; D gene: .; V gene: TRBV12-3/TRBV12-4; CDR3 length: 12
CDR3 protein: CSAEQGFNYGYTF; CDR3 DNA: TGCAGTGCTGAACAGGGTTTCAACTATGGCTACACCTTC; J gene: TRBJ1-2; clone size: .; D gene: .; V gene: TRBV20-1; CDR3 length: 13
CDR3 protein: CASSIQTVYGYTF; CDR3 DNA: TGTGCCAGTAGTATACAGACAGTCTATGGCTACACCTTC; J gene: TRBJ1-2; clone size: .; D gene: .; V gene: TRBV19; CDR3 length: 13
CDR3 protein: CASSLNLAGATGELFF; CDR3 DNA: TGTGCCAGCAGCTTAAATCTAGCGGGGGCCACCGGGGAGCTGTTTTTT; J gene: TRBJ2-2; clone size: .; D gene: TRBD2; V gene: TRBV7-2; CDR3 length: 16
CDR3 protein: CASSDIQGYNSPLHF; CDR3 DNA: TGTGCCAGCAGCGACATACAGGGCTACAATTCACCCCTCCACTTT; J gene: TRBJ1-6; clone size: .; D gene: .; V gene: TRBV7-2; CDR3 length: 15
CDR3 protein: CASSITDNTEAFF; CDR3 DNA: TGTGCCAGTAGTATAACCGATAACACTGAAGCTTTCTTT; J gene: TRBJ1-1; clone size: few; D gene: .; V gene: TRBV19; CDR3 length: 13
CDR3 protein: CSARDVPGEGGGYTF; CDR3 DNA: TGCAGTGCTAGAGATGTCCCCGGGGAGGGGGGTGGCTACACCTTC; J gene: TRBJ1-2; clone size: .; D gene: .; V gene: TRBV20-1; CDR3 length: 15
CDR3 protein: CSVDLRTSGEETQYF; CDR3 DNA: TGCAGCGTTGATCTCCGGACTAGCGGGGAAGAGACCCAGTACTTC; J gene: TRBJ2-5; clone size: many; D gene: TRBD2; V gene: TRBV29-1; CDR3 length: 15
CDR3 protein: CANRSQGALNEAFF; CDR3 DNA: TGCGCCAACAGAAGCCAGGGGGCTCTGAATGAAGCTTTCTTT; J gene: TRBJ1-1; clone size: .; D gene: TRBD1; V gene: TRBV5-1; CDR3 length: 14
CDR3 protein: CASSWRGGHEQYF; CDR3 DNA: TGTGCCAGTAGTTGGAGGGGAGGCCACGAGCAGTACTTC; J gene: TRBJ2-7; clone size: few; D gene: .; V gene: TRBV19; CDR3 length: 13
CDR3 protein: CASSPDRESNQPQHF; CDR3 DNA: TGTGCCAGTAGTCCAGACCGGGAAAGCAATCAGCCCCAGCATTTT; J gene: TRBJ1-5; clone size: few; D gene: .; V gene: TRBV19; CDR3 length: 15
CDR3 protein: CASSEQPGRSSEAFF; CDR3 DNA: TGTGCCAGCAGCGAACAACCGGGACGATCTTCTGAAGCTTTCTTT; J gene: TRBJ1-1; clone size: .; D gene: .; V gene: TRBV7-2; CDR3 length: 15
CDR3 protein: CASSVDRDPVEQYF; CDR3 DNA: TGTGCCAGCAGCGTAGACCGGGACCCCGTCGAGCAGTACTTC; J gene: TRBJ2-7; clone size: .; D gene: .; V gene: TRBV10-3; CDR3 length: 14
CDR3 protein: CAISTGQPYEQYF; CDR3 DNA: TGTGCCATCAGCACGGGACAGCCCTACGAGCAGTACTTC; J gene: TRBJ2-7; clone size: few; D gene: TRBD1; V gene: TRBV10-3; CDR3 length: 13
CDR3 protein: CSARDGRTSGNELFF; CDR3 DNA: TGCAGTGCTAGAGATGGGCGGACTAGCGGCAATGAGCTGTTTTTT; J gene: TRBJ2-2; clone size: .; D gene: TRBD2; V gene: TRBV20-1; CDR3 length: 15
CDR3 protein: CASSRSMTSLVEQYF; CDR3 DNA: TGTGCCAGCAGCAGAAGTATGACTAGCTTAGTCGAGCAGTACTTC; J gene: TRBJ2-7; clone size: .; D gene: TRBD2; V gene: TRBV9; CDR3 length: 15
CDR3 protein: CASSSGTGGHRRRGANVLTF; CDR3 DNA: TGTGCCAGCAGCTCCGGGACAGGGGGCCATCGAAGAAGAGGGGCCAACGTCCTGACTTTC; J gene: TRBJ2-6; clone size: .; D gene: TRBD1; V gene: TRBV2; CDR3 length: 20
CDR3 protein: CASSQSLGAFF; CDR3 DNA: TGTGCCAGCTCCCAGAGTCTGGGAGCTTTCTTT; J gene: TRBJ1-1; clone size: .; D gene: .; V gene: TRBV25-1; CDR3 length: 11
CDR3 protein: CASSQEIPAGTLSYEQYF; CDR3 DNA: TGTGCCAGCAGCCAAGAGATCCCGGCAGGGACACTCTCCTACGAGCAGTACTTC; J gene: TRBJ2-7; clone size: .; D gene: .; V gene: TRBV7-2; CDR3 length: 18
CDR3 protein: CASSDGGLDQETQYF; CDR3 DNA: TGCGCCAGCAGTGATGGCGGACTAGATCAAGAGACCCAGTACTTC; J gene: TRBJ2-5; clone size: .; D gene: TRBD2; V gene: TRBV10-2; CDR3 length: 15
CDR3 protein: CASSTRPYEQYF; CDR3 DNA: TGTGCCAGCAGCACACGGCCCTACGAGCAGTACTTC; J gene: TRBJ2-7; clone size: .; D gene: .; V gene: TRBV7-9; CDR3 length: 12
CDR3 protein: CASSESGRANYGYTF; CDR3 DNA: TGTGCCAGCAGTGAATCCGGGCGAGCTAACTATGGCTACACCTTC; J gene: TRBJ1-2; clone size: few; D gene: .; V gene: TRBV2; CDR3 length: 15
CDR3 protein: CAWSVPGNSPLHF; CDR3 DNA: TGTGCCTGGAGTGTTCCAGGGAATTCACCCCTCCACTTT; J gene: TRBJ1-6; clone size: .; D gene: .; V gene: TRBV30; CDR3 length: 13
CDR3 protein: CASSLGGQGGNEQYF; CDR3 DNA: TGTGCCAGCAGCTTGGGGGGACAGGGAGGGAACGAGCAGTACTTC; J gene: TRBJ2-7; clone size: .; D gene: TRBD1; V gene: TRBV7-2; CDR3 length: 15
CDR3 protein: CASGRGGETQYF; CDR3 DNA: TGTGCTAGCGGGAGGGGCGGAGAGACCCAGTACTTC; J gene: TRBJ2-5; clone size: many; D gene: TRBD2; V gene: TRBV25-1; CDR3 length: 12
CDR3 protein: CASSQGRDTAYGYTF; CDR3 DNA: TGCGCCAGCAGCCAAGGCCGGGATACGGCCTATGGCTACACCTTC; J gene: TRBJ1-2; clone size: few; D gene: .; V gene: TRBV4-1; CDR3 length: 15
CDR3 protein: CSAREPRDYGYTF; CDR3 DNA: TGCAGTGCTAGAGAACCGAGGGACTATGGCTACACCTTC; J gene: TRBJ1-2; clone size: many; D gene: .; V gene: TRBV20-1; CDR3 length: 13
CDR3 protein: CSAIEAWDQPQHF; CDR3 DNA: TGCAGTGCCATAGAGGCATGGGATCAGCCCCAGCATTTT; J gene: TRBJ1-5; clone size: many; D gene: .; V gene: TRBV20-1; CDR3 length: 13
CDR3 protein: CASSRRASGGHTDTQYF; CDR3 DNA: TGCGCCAGCAGCCGAAGGGCTAGCGGGGGACACACAGATACGCAGTATTTT; J gene: TRBJ2-3; clone size: .; D gene: TRBD2; V gene: TRBV5-1; CDR3 length: 17
CDR3 protein: CSAKGLAGGRKTQYF; CDR3 DNA: TGCAGTGCTAAGGGCCTAGCGGGGGGGCGGAAGACCCAGTACTTC; J gene: TRBJ2-5; clone size: .; D gene: TRBD2; V gene: TRBV20-1; CDR3 length: 15
CDR3 protein: CASSYRAGVHHEQYF; CDR3 DNA: TGTGCCAGCAGTTACCGGGCAGGGGTTCACCACGAGCAGTACTTC; J gene: TRBJ2-7; clone size: .; D gene: .; V gene: TRBV6-7; CDR3 length: 15
CDR3 protein: CASSPSRVEEKLFF; CDR3 DNA: TGTGCCAGCAGCCCCAGCAGGGTAGAGGAAAAACTGTTTTTT; J gene: TRBJ1-4; clone size: .; D gene: .; V gene: TRBV3-1; CDR3 length: 14
CDR3 protein: CAISESPAGDPRGELFF; CDR3 DNA: TGTGCCATCAGTGAGAGTCCAGCGGGAGATCCGAGGGGGGAGCTGTTTTTT; J gene: TRBJ2-2; clone size: few; D gene: TRBD2; V gene: TRBV10-3; CDR3 length: 17
CDR3 protein: CANSWDRQNTEAFF; CDR3 DNA: TGTGCCAATAGTTGGGACAGGCAGAACACTGAAGCTTTCTTT; J gene: TRBJ1-1; clone size: .; D gene: TRBD1; V gene: TRBV19; CDR3 length: 14
CDR3 protein: CASSPFPGQGYEQYF; CDR3 DNA: TGTGCCAGCAGCCCATTTCCGGGACAGGGATACGAGCAGTACTTC; J gene: TRBJ2-7; clone size: .; D gene: TRBD1; V gene: TRBV7-9; CDR3 length: 15
CDR3 protein: CASSTDRRTPQEKLFF; CDR3 DNA: TGTGCCAGCAGTACCGATAGGCGGACCCCCCAGGAAAAACTGTTTTTT; J gene: TRBJ1-4; clone size: .; D gene: .; V gene: TRBV9; CDR3 length: 16
CDR3 protein: CASRQDRGNGNTIYF; CDR3 DNA: TGTGCCAGCAGACAGGACAGGGGGAACGGAAACACCATATATTTT; J gene: TRBJ1-3; clone size: .; D gene: TRBD1; V gene: TRBV4-2; CDR3 length: 15
CDR3 protein: CASSLQGASNTEAFF; CDR3 DNA: TGTGCCAGTAGTCTCCAGGGGGCTTCGAACACTGAAGCTTTCTTT; J gene: TRBJ1-1; clone size: few; D gene: TRBD1; V gene: TRBV19; CDR3 length: 15
CDR3 protein: CASSSVMSETGVFLSGNTIYF; CDR3 DNA: TGTGCCAGCAGCTCCGTCATGAGTGAGACAGGGGTCTTCCTCTCTGGAAACACCATATATTTT; J gene: TRBJ1-3; clone size: once; D gene: TRBD1; V gene: TRBV7-9; CDR3 length: 21
CDR3 protein: CASSEEWSRSGHF; CDR3 DNA: TGTGCCAGCAGTGAAGAATGGAGTCGCAGCGGGCATTTT; J gene: TRBJ1-5; clone size: .; D gene: .; V gene: TRBV6-1; CDR3 length: 13
CDR3 protein: CASSRRTVDTEAFF; CDR3 DNA: TGTGCCAGCAGTCGTAGGACAGTCGACACTGAAGCTTTCTTT; J gene: TRBJ1-1; clone size: few; D gene: .; V gene: TRBV12-3/TRBV12-4; CDR3 length: 14
CDR3 protein: CSVEQGGEKLFF; CDR3 DNA: TGCAGCGTTGAACAGGGTGGGGAAAAACTGTTTTTT; J gene: TRBJ1-4; clone size: many; D gene: .; V gene: TRBV29-1; CDR3 length: 12
CDR3 protein: CSAAPGGYQPQHF; CDR3 DNA: TGCAGTGCTGCTCCGGGGGGTTATCAGCCCCAGCATTTT; J gene: TRBJ1-5; clone size: .; D gene: .; V gene: TRBV20-1; CDR3 length: 13
CDR3 protein: CAIAPGVGYEQYF; CDR3 DNA: TGTGCCATCGCCCCGGGGGTCGGGTACGAGCAGTACTTC; J gene: TRBJ2-7; clone size: .; D gene: .; V gene: TRBV10-3; CDR3 length: 13
CDR3 protein: CSASGPDRTDMNTEAFF; CDR3 DNA: TGCAGCGCTTCGGGGCCTGATAGGACAGATATGAACACTGAAGCTTTCTTT; J gene: TRBJ1-1; clone size: .; D gene: .; V gene: TRBV29-1; CDR3 length: 17
CDR3 protein: CASRQMTGYGYTF; CDR3 DNA: TGTGCCAGTAGGCAAATGACAGGTTATGGCTACACCTTC; J gene: TRBJ1-2; clone size: .; D gene: .; V gene: TRBV19; CDR3 length: 13
CDR3 protein: CASSDTGTWETQYF; CDR3 DNA: TGCGCCAGCAGTGACACCGGGACTTGGGAGACCCAGTACTTC; J gene: TRBJ2-5; clone size: few; D gene: .; V gene: TRBV10-2; CDR3 length: 14
CDR3 protein: CSVGNVAATNEKLFF; CDR3 DNA: TGCAGCGTCGGAAATGTGGCCGCAACTAATGAAAAACTGTTTTTT; J gene: TRBJ1-4; clone size: .; D gene: .; V gene: TRBV29-1; CDR3 length: 15
CDR3 protein: CASSEAVGQGNQPQHF; CDR3 DNA: TGTGCCAGCAGTGAAGCGGTTGGACAGGGCAATCAGCCCCAGCATTTT; J gene: TRBJ1-5; clone size: .; D gene: TRBD1; V gene: TRBV6-1; CDR3 length: 16